These 25 T cell receptor beta chains originate from one sample sequenced in a study of blood T cell repertoires in COVID-19. Assay used: immunoSEQ multiplex PCR; TCRdb lists only in-frame clones, some missing. The sample consists of approximately 11,000 clones, around 90% of them appearing once. Sequenced sample: peripheral blood. All receptors derive from a woman aged 60-75 years with active COVID-19.

This chain links TRBV6-5 with TRBJ1-1, with D perhaps TRBD1 (6 bases). V lost 7 bases and J lost 1, with 16 bases in between. CDR1 and CDR2 (germline): MNHEY, SVGAGI. The length of the CDR3 is 15 residues. In DNA, the CDR3 is TGTGCCAGCAATCCCTGGGGGGGGGCGAACACTGAAGCTTTCTTT. Translated, it gives CASNPWGGANTEAFF.

V usage is TRBV28 and J usage is TRBJ1-5; D not certain. V was shortened by 2 bases and J by 2 bases, with 10 bases between the two germline ends. CDR3 length equals 15 residues. From germline, CDR1 is MDHEN and CDR2 SYDVKM. CDR3 nucleotides: TGTGCCAGCAGTTTACGGGGTAGGGGCAATCAGCCCCAGCATTTT. It translates to CASSLRGRGNQPQHF.

The gene calls are TRBV9 and TRBJ1-1; 8 bases are shared with TRBD1. The J segment lost 11 bases and the V segment lost 0 bases, leaving 6 bases of the junction unmatched. The CDR3 covers 13 residues. CDR1 and CDR2 from the germline V gene are SGDLS and YYNGEE. The CDR3 sequence is CASSVGQGLDAFF. Written as DNA, the CDR3 is TGTGCCAGCAGCGTAGGACAGGGGCTGGATGCTTTCTTT.

V is TRBV5-1 and J is TRBJ2-1, with TRBD1 identical over 8 bases. The ends lost 1 base at V and 4 bases at J; junction bases unmatched: 7. The germline CDR1 and CDR2 sequences are SGHRS and YFSETQ. The CDR3 sequence is 16 residues long. In DNA form, the CDR3 reads TGCGCCAGCAGCTTGCTGGGACAGGATACTTACAATGAGCAGTTCTTC. This sequence encodes CASSLLGQDTYNEQFF.

The rearrangement joins TRBV21-1 to TRBJ2-7; TRBD2, the table's D call, was not compared with the DNA. TRBV21-1 is listed as a pseudogene. This CDR3 spans 15 amino acids. The CDR3 nucleotides are TGTGCCAGCAGCAAAGGAGGCCCCCGGTCCTACGAGCAGTACGTC. As protein: CASSKGGPRSYEQYV.

The chain joins TRBV6-5 to TRBJ2-7; the D gene is possibly TRBD2 (5 bases). Between the trimmed V and J ends, which lost 2 bases and 6 bases, there was a span of 17 bases. The germline CDR1 and CDR2 sequences are MNHEY and SVGAGI. The CDR3 runs to 15 residues. CDR3 region: CASSYPEVRECEQYV. CDR3 bases: TGTGCCAGCAGTTACCCGGAGGTTAGAGAGTGCGAGCAGTACGTC.

The chain combines TRBV7-6 with TRBJ1-2; D ambiguous. The ends were cut back, 0 bases at V and 2 bases at J, with 25 bases in the middle. In germline, CDR1 is SGHVS, CDR2 FNYEAQ. The CDR3 has 20 residues. The CDR3 is CASSLAIGREGRKENYGYTF. CDR3 DNA sequence: TGTGCCAGCAGCTTAGCGATTGGTCGGGAAGGAAGGAAAGAAAACTATGGCTACACCTTC.

The CDR3 bases are TGTGCCAGCAGCCTCCTTTTGGGCTTGAACACTGAAGCTTTCTTT. It encodes CASSLLLGLNTEAFF. The rearrangement joins TRBV7-9 to TRBJ1-1; D gene unclear. This CDR3 is 15 amino acids long. Germline V gene sequence: CDR1 SEHNR, CDR2 FQNEAQ (reference sequence). V was trimmed by 5 bases and J by 0 bases, leaving 13 bases between them. The full variable domain, rest sourced from reference TRBV7-9 and TRBJ1-1, is DTGVSQNPRHKITKRGQNVTFRCDPISEHNRLYWYRQTLGQGPEFLTYFQNEAQLEKSRLLSDRFSAERPKGSFSTLEIQRTEQGDSAMYLCASSLLLGLNTEAFFGQGTRLTVV.

This rearrangement joins TRBV11-2 to TRBJ1-1, with D perhaps matching TRBD1 (5 bases). CDR3 size: 14 residues. V gave up 4 bases and J gave up 5 bases, with 14 bases separating them. CDR1 SGHAT and CDR2 FQNNGV come from the germline V gene. CDR3 region: CASSSLLGGTEAFF. CDR3 sequence (DNA): TGTGCCAGCAGCTCACTGCTGGGGGGGACTGAAGCTTTCTTT.

V gene TRBV28 combines with J gene TRBJ2-7; tentative D call: TRBD1 (5 bases). The CDR3 is 13 residues long. V dropped 3 bases and J dropped 4 bases, with 10 bases sitting between them. The germline gives CDR1 MDHEN, CDR2 SYDVKM. The CDR3 loop reads CASSLDTLYEQYV. The CDR3 coding sequence is TGTGCCAGCAGTTTGGACACCTTATACGAGCAGTACGTC.

The genes are TRBV3-1 (or the pseudogene TRBV3-2) and TRBJ1-6, with TRBD1 matching 7 bases. Germline values: CDR1 LGHDT, CDR2 YNNKEL (reference sequence). After removal of 4 bases from V and 0 bases from J, the junction contained 6 bases not matched to a gene. The CDR3 totals 17 residues. The CDR3 region is CASSRKGQSSYNSPLHF. The CDR3 bases are TGTGCCAGCAGCCGCAAGGGACAGAGCTCCTATAATTCACCCCTCCACTTT.

The rearrangement links TRBV10-2 to TRBJ2-1; TRBD1 might be the D (6 bases). The germline CDR1 and CDR2 sequences are WSHSY and SAAADI. Trimming removed 2 bases from V and 0 bases from J, with 14 bases in between. The CDR3 is made up of 17 amino acids. CDR3 coding DNA: TGCGCCAGCAGTGAGGGGTTTTGGGGGCCCTCCTACAATGAGCAGTTCTTC. Residues: CASSEGFWGPSYNEQFF.

This chain uses TRBV29-1 with TRBJ2-5; D is possibly TRBD1 (6 bases). The CDR3 is 12 amino acids. CDR1 and CDR2 from the germline V gene are SQVTM and ANQGSEA. Trimming took 2 bases from V and 6 from J, leaving 10 bases between them. For the CDR3, the DNA is TGCAGCGTTGAAACAGGGTTACAGACCCAGTACTTC. This sequence encodes CSVETGLQTQYF.

This clone was detected only once. J is TRBJ2-2 and V is TRBV24-1, with TRBD1 identical over 12 bases. There are 15 residues in the CDR3. Germline assignment: CDR1 KGHDR and CDR2 SFDVKD. V dropped 8 bases and J dropped 6; count of bases not matched to a gene: 6. The CDR3 reads CATTSGTGGSGELFF. In DNA, the CDR3 is TGTGCCACCACCTCAGGGACAGGGGGCTCCGGGGAGCTGTTTTTT.

The chain couples TRBV6-6 to TRBJ2-1; 7 bases map to TRBD2. Germline V CDR1 and CDR2: MNHNY, SVGAGI (reference sequence). This CDR3 spans 16 amino acids. J was trimmed by 0 bases and V by 2 bases; bases with no gene match: 4. The CDR3: CASSYRRESSYNEQFF. The CDR3, as DNA: TGTGCCAGCAGTTACAGGCGGGAGAGCTCCTACAATGAGCAGTTCTTC.

This chain uses TRBV5-8 with TRBJ1-5; 7 nucleotides match TRBD1. The length of the CDR3 is 14 residues. V shed 1 base and J 5 bases; nucleotides not matched to a gene: 3. CDR1 and CDR2 (germline): SGHTS, YDEGEE. DNA for the CDR3: TGTGCCAGCAGCTTGAAACAGGGGCATCAGCCCCAGCATTTT. Translating it yields CASSLKQGHQPQHF.

J is TRBJ2-7 and V is TRBV5-1, with D tentatively TRBD1 (6 bases). Germline CDR1 reads SGHRS; CDR2 reads YFSETQ. The CDR3 sequence is 14 residues long. With 0 bases removed from V and 3 bases from J, the gap between germline ends came to 10 bases. The DNA of the CDR3 is TGCGCCAGCAGCTTGGATGGACAGATCTACGAGCAGTACTTC. As protein: CASSLDGQIYEQYF.

This chain joins TRBV18 and TRBJ2-3; D remains unclear. With 3 bases removed from V and 6 bases from J, the gap between germline ends came to 16 bases. The CDR3 has 15 residues. Germline V gene sequence: CDR1 KGHSH, CDR2 LQKENI. As DNA, the CDR3 is TGTGCCAGCTCACCGGCTGGGCAGACCATGGATACGCAGTATTTT. Encoded protein: CASSPAGQTMDTQYF.

This clone appeared once. The chain carries TRBV5-1 and TRBJ2-3; perhaps TRBD1 as D (5 bases). This CDR3 is 15 amino acids long. Deletions cut 5 bases from V and 2 bases from J, with 15 bases between. Germline V CDR1 and CDR2: SGHRS, YFSETQ. The CDR3 DNA follows: TGCGCCAGCAGTTCTCAGGGAAGGAACACAGATACGCAGTATTTT. Its translation is CASSSQGRNTDTQYF.

The chain has TRBV7-2 and TRBJ2-7; 10 bases match TRBD1. This CDR3 has 14 amino acids. Trimming cost V 5 bases and J 4 bases; bases outside gene matches: 5. Germline lookup yields CDR1 SGHTA and CDR2 FQGNSA. DNA of the CDR3: TGTGCCAGCAGCCCGACAGGGGGCGGTTACGAGCAGTACGTC. Its translation: CASSPTGGGYEQYV.

The V and J genes are TRBV19 and TRBJ1-2; tentatively, D is TRBD1 (5 bases). The CDR3 sequence is 15 residues long. The germline V and J ends were trimmed by 5 bases and 5 bases, with 18 bases remaining between them. In germline, CDR1 is LNHDA, CDR2 SQIVND (reference sequence). CDR3 in amino acids: CASSSAGEGRYGYTF. The DNA of the CDR3 is TGTGCCAGTAGTTCTGCGGGGGAGGGCCGGTATGGCTACACCTTC.

In DNA form, the CDR3 reads TGCGCCAGCAGCTTGGGGCCAGGGGATTTGGGGAATGAAAAACTGTTTTTT. Translating gives CASSLGPGDLGNEKLFF. The J gene is TRBJ1-4, the V gene TRBV5-1; perhaps TRBD1 as D (6 bases). The CDR3 length is 17 residues. The ends were cut back, 0 bases at V and 5 bases at J, with 17 bases in the middle. Germline assignment: CDR1 SGHRS and CDR2 YFSETQ.

This clone was detected only a few times. This chain uses TRBV6-5 with TRBJ2-7; 7 bases map to TRBD1. The V and J ends lost 4 bases and 3 bases, in that order; junction bases with no gene match: 9. Germline V CDR1 and CDR2: MNHEY, SVGAGI. The CDR3 covers 15 residues. CDR3 nucleotides: TGTGCCAGCAGTTGGAATACGGGACAGCTCTACGAGCAGTACTTC. Amino acid sequence: CASSWNTGQLYEQYF.

For the CDR3, the DNA is TGTGCCAGCAGTCTAGTCAATGAGCAGTTCTTC. Translating it yields CASSLVNEQFF. The chain uses TRBV3-1 (or the pseudogene TRBV3-2) and TRBJ2-1; no reliable D call. V shed 6 bases and J shed 6 bases, with 6 bases lying between them. Germline CDR1 LGHDT, CDR2 YNNKEL (reference sequence). This CDR3 spans 11 amino acids.

The chain recombines TRBV10-3 with TRBJ2-3, with 7 nucleotides matching TRBD2. The CDR3 has 14 residues. Germline V CDR1 and CDR2: ENHRY, SYGVKD. Unmatched junction bases numbered 4, after V lost 3 bases and J lost 4 bases. The CDR3 coding sequence is TGTGCCATCAGTGAAGGCGGGAGTTCAGATACGCAGTATTTT. This translates into CAISEGGSSDTQYF.